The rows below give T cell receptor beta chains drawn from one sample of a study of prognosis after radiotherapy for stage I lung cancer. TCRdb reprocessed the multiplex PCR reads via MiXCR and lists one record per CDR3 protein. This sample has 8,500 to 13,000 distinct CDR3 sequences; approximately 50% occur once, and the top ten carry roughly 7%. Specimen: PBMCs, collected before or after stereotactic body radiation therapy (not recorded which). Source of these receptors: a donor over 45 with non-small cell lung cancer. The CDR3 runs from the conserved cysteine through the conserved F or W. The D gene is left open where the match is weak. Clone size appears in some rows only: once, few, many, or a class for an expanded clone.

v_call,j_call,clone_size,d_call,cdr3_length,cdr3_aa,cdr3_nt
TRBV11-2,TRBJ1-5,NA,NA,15,CASSLDLTGNQPQHF,TGTGCCAGCAGCTTAGATTTGACAGGCAATCAGCCCCAGCATTTT
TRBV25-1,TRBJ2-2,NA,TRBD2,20,CASSEHSGTSPGENTGELFF,TGTGCCAGCAGTGAACACTCCGGGACTAGCCCTGGGGAGAACACCGGGGAGCTGTTTTTT
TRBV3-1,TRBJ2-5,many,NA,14,CASSLRQTQETQYF,TGTGCCAGCAGCCTGAGACAGACGCAAGAGACCCAGTACTTC
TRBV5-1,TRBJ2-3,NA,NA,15,CASSPQSALRDTQYF,TGCGCCAGCAGCCCGCAGTCCGCTTTGCGTGATACGCAGTATTTT
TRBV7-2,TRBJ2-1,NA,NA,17,CASSFRGGPGSYNEQFF,TGTGCCAGCAGCTTCAGGGGCGGGCCTGGATCCTACAATGAGCAGTTCTTC
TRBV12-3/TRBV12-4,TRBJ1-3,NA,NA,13,CASRSNGGNTIYF,TGTGCCAGCAGATCAAATGGTGGAAACACCATATATTTT
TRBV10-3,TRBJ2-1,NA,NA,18,CAISVGRVGWLSYNEQFF,TGTGCCATCAGTGTGGGCAGGGTAGGCTGGCTCTCCTACAATGAGCAGTTCTTC
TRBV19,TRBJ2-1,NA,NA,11,CSSSRLSDQFF,TGTTCCAGTAGTAGGCTGAGTGATCAGTTCTTC
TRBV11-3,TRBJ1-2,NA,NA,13,CASSLGGFYGYTF,TGTGCCAGCAGCTTAGGCGGGTTTTATGGCTACACCTTC
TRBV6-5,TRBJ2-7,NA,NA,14,CASSYLASVYEQYF,TGTGCCAGCAGTTACTTAGCGTCGGTCTACGAGCAGTACTTC
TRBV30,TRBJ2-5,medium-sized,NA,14,CAWRGRGGVETQYF,TGTGCCTGGAGAGGACGTGGGGGCGTAGAGACCCAGTACTTC
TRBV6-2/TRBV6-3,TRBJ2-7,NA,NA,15,CASNLRRTGLYEQYF,TGTGCCAGCAACTTACGAAGGACGGGACTCTACGAGCAGTACTTC
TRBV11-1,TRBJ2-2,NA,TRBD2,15,CASSLSGRGTGELFF,TGTGCCAGCAGCTTGAGCGGGAGGGGCACCGGGGAGCTGTTTTTT
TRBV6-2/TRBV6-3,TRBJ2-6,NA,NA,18,CASSEFSSLLSGANVLTF,TGTGCCAGCAGTGAATTTTCAAGTCTCCTCTCTGGGGCCAACGTCCTGACTTTC
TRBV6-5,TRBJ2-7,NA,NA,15,CASSYSEGDNYEQYF,TGTGCCAGCAGTTACTCGGAGGGGGACAATTACGAGCAGTACTTC
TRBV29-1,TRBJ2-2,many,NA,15,CSVRQVNLNTGELFF,TGCAGCGTCCGACAGGTTAACCTGAACACCGGGGAGCTGTTTTTT
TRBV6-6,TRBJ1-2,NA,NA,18,CASSYSWGAGSINYGYTF,TGTGCCAGCAGCTACTCGTGGGGGGCAGGGAGCATTAACTATGGCTACACCTTC
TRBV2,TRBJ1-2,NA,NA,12,CASRSGVGGYTF,TGTGCCAGCAGATCTGGGGTGGGCGGCTACACCTTC
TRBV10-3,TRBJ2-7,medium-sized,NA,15,CAIGASSKSSYEQYF,TGTGCCATCGGCGCTAGCTCCAAGAGCTCCTACGAGCAGTACTTC
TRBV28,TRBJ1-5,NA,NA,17,CASSSTRVLHSNQPQHF,TGTGCCAGCAGTTCAACAAGAGTTCTACATAGCAATCAGCCCCAGCATTTT
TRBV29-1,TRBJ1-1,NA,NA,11,CSTRRNTEAFF,TGCAGCACTAGACGGAACACTGAAGCTTTCTTT
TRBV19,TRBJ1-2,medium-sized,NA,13,CASSNTAGYGYTF,TGTGCCAGTAGTAACACGGCCGGCTATGGCTACACCTTC
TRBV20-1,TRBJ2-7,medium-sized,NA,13,CSARGFSSYEQYF,TGCAGTGCTAGAGGATTTAGCTCCTACGAGCAGTACTTC
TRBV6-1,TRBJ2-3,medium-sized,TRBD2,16,CASRRGTSGATDTQYF,TGTGCCAGCAGACGAGGGACTAGCGGTGCCACAGATACGCAGTATTTT
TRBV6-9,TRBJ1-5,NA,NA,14,CASIYMDGDQPQHF,TGTGCCAGCATTTACATGGACGGTGATCAGCCCCAGCATTTT
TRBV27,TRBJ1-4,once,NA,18,CSSSPLVQGGVGVPKLFF,TGTTCCAGCAGCCCCCTGGTACAGGGAGGGGTAGGTGTGCCAAAACTGTTTTTT
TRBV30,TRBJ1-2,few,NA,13,CAWNPGRGYGYTF,TGTGCCTGGAACCCGGGTAGGGGCTATGGCTACACCTTC
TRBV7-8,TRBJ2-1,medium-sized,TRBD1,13,CASSLGTGTEQFF,TGTGCCAGCAGCTTAGGGACAGGGACTGAGCAGTTCTTC
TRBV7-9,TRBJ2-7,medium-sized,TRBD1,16,CASSLDPGQGPYEQYF,TGTGCCAGCAGCTTAGATCCGGGACAGGGGCCCTACGAGCAGTACTTC
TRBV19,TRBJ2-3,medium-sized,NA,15,CASSMYGQSTDTQYF,TGTGCCAGTAGTATGTACGGACAGAGCACAGATACGCAGTATTTT
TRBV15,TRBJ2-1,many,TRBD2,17,CATSRERVSGRNSEQFF,TGTGCCACCAGCAGAGAGCGGGTTAGCGGGAGAAATAGCGAGCAGTTCTTC
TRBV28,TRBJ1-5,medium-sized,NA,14,CASSFRRFNQPQHF,TGTGCCAGCAGTTTTAGAAGGTTCAATCAGCCCCAGCATTTT
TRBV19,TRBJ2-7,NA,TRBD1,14,CASSTGQGRNEQYF,TGTGCCAGTAGTACAGGACAGGGGAGGAACGAGCAGTACTTC
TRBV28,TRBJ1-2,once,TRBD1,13,CASSFAGGYGYTF,TGTGCCAGCAGTTTTGCAGGGGGATATGGCTACACCTTC
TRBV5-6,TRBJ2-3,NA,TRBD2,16,CASSFYGRAIGDTQYF,TGTGCCAGCAGCTTTTACGGGAGGGCCATAGGAGATACTCAGTATTTT
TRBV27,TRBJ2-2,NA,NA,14,CASRAGVFTWDLFF,TGTGCCAGCCGGGCAGGGGTATTTACCTGGGATCTGTTTTTT
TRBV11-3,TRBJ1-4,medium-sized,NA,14,CASSLDGGQEKLFF,TGTGCCAGCAGCTTAGATGGGGGACAAGAAAAACTGTTTTTT
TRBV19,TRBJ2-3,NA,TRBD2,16,CASSIGGLAGADTQYF,TGTGCCAGTAGTATAGGCGGACTAGCGGGAGCAGATACGCAGTATTTT
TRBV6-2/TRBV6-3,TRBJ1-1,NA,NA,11,CASIRHTEAFF,TGTGCCAGCATCCGACATACTGAAGCTTTCTTT
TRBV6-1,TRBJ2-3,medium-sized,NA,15,CASSAMPFFTDTQYF,TGTGCCAGCAGTGCTATGCCTTTTTTCACAGATACGCAGTATTTT
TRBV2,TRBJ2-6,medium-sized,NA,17,CASKLQGGIGGANVLTF,TGTGCCAGCAAGTTGCAGGGCGGGATAGGTGGGGCCAACGTCCTGACTTTC
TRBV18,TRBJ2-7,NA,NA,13,CTSSQGHQYEQYF,TGTACCAGCTCACAGGGACATCAGTACGAGCAGTACTTC
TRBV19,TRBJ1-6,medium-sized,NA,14,CASSIGATYSPLHF,TGTGCCAGTAGTATTGGGGCCACCTATTCACCCCTCCACTTT
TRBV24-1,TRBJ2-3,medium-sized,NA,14,CATSRSASTDTQYF,TGTGCCACCAGTCGCTCAGCTAGCACAGATACGCAGTATTTT
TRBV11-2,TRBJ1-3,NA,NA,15,CASSTRDPSRDTIYF,TGTGCCAGCAGCACCCGGGATCCCTCAAGGGACACCATATATTTT
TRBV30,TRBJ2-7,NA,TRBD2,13,CAWSVQAGDEQYF,TGTGCCTGGAGTGTGCAAGCGGGAGACGAGCAGTACTTC
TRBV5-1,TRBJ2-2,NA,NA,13,CASSPRDTGELFF,TGCGCCAGCAGCCCCCGGGACACCGGGGAGCTGTTTTTT
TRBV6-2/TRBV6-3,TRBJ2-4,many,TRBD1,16,CASSYSIGTGQNIQYF,TGTGCCAGCAGTTACTCGATCGGGACAGGTCAAAACATTCAGTACTTC
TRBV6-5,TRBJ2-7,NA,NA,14,CASSYSSGPYEQYF,TGTGCCAGCAGTTACTCCAGCGGGCCCTACGAGCAGTACTTC